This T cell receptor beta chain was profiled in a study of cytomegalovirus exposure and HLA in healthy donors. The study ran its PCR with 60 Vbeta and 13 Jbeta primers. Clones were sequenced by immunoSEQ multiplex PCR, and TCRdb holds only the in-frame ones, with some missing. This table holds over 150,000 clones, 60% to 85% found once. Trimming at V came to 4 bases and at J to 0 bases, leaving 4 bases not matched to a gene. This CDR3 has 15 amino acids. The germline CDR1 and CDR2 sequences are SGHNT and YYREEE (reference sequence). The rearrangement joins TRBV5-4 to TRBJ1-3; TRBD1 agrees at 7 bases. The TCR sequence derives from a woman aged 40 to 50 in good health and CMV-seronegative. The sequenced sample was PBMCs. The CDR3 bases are TGTGCCAGCAGCCGGGACAGAAGCTCTGGAAACACCATATATTTT. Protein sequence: CASSRDRSSGNTIYF.